This T cell receptor (beta chain) stems from a study of OX40 agonist ivuxolimab in advanced cancers. For the study in its entirety: Ivuxolimab was a fully human IgG2 agonistic monoclonal antibody targeting the costimulatory receptor OX40 (CD134). Intravenous ivuxolimab was administered to patients every 2 weeks at six dose levels: 0.01, 0.1, 0.3, 1.5, 3 and 10 mg/kg. Among the approximately 50 dose-escalation patients, some 19 had hepatocellular carcinoma, some 15 melanoma, 9 renal cell carcinoma and 9 head and neck cancer. The dose-escalation cohort was about 83% male with a mean age of approximately 60 years, ranging from roughly 20 to 80. Prior anti-PD-1, anti-PD-L1 or anti-CTLA-4 therapy was permitted, and checkpoint inhibitors had been received by about 44% of dose-escalation patients. Three dose-escalation patients achieved partial responses, one with hepatocellular carcinoma and two with cutaneous melanoma. The purpose of peripheral TCRbeta sequencing was to test whether ivuxolimab changed TCR sequence diversity and led to clonal T-cell expansion. The paper reports the monotherapy dose-escalation portion (N of about 50 patients) of the phase I ivuxolimab trial. Study-wide findings and limitations: In the 0.1-3.0 mg/kg groups, partial responders were among the patients with the lowest normalized peripheral clonal expansion, particularly in CD8+ T cells. At doses of 0.1 to 3.0 mg/kg, clonal expansion of both CD4+ and CD8+ T cells in blood was seen between baseline and week 6. Antigen specificity was not determined for the clonally expanded peripheral T cells. Low levels of normalized T-cell clonal expansion were also seen in some patients who did not respond. After ivuxolimab, CD8+ T cells had more expanded clones than CD4+ T cells on average.

The trial excluded patients who had a history of autoimmune disease or who were on systemic immunosuppression. In every dose cohort, peripheral blood was drawn for TCR sequencing at baseline, cycle 4 day 1, and cycle 7 day 1. Samples came from an open-label, multicenter, first-in-human phase I dose-escalation trial of ivuxolimab. Adults with locally advanced or metastatic head and neck squamous cell, hepatocellular, melanoma or renal cell carcinoma were enrolled in the trial. Before TCR sequencing, CD4+ T cells and CD8+ T cells were sorted from peripheral blood as separate populations. The germline V gene (reference sequence) provides CDR1 PRHDT and CDR2 FYEKMQ. Measured from the cysteine to the phenylalanine, the CDR3 is 17 residues long. This entry keeps only the CDR3 DNA: 51 bases, framed from base 1. V is trimmed back by 0 bases and J by 1 base, and the junction contains 7 bases that no gene match accounts for.

For sequencing of the TCRbeta CDR3 region, genomic DNA was extracted from the sorted cells. The immunoSEQ Assay was used to sequence the TCRbeta CDR3 regions. What TCRdb holds here is the immuneACCESS table cut down to in-frame rearrangements. Part of the clones is not present; checked against another copy, under half of the missing clones reflect an unresolved V gene, and the others are unexplained. This sample lists about 20,000 clones; less than 90% were detected once. The ten largest clones add up to approximately 51% of the sample. This clone was counted many times. It has no known antigen specificity. One base away there is no much larger clone; base qualities are not given.

The sequenced sample was CD4+ or CD8+ T cells sorted from blood, obtained in a trial of the OX40 agonist ivuxolimab. This sequence was found in an adult with an advanced solid tumor such as melanoma, head and neck, liver or kidney cancer. Recombination joined TRBV13 with TRBJ1-2; TRBD1 aligns with 8 central bases. The bases are TGTGCCAGCAGCTTAGGAAGACTGGGACAGGATAACTATGGCTACACCTTC. Its protein is CASSLGRLGQDNYGYTF.